One sample yielded the 23 T cell receptor beta chains listed below, sequenced in a study of cytomegalovirus exposure and HLA in healthy donors. PCR amplification relied on 60 Vbeta primers (plus 13 Jbeta primers). Assay used: immunoSEQ multiplex PCR; TCRdb lists only in-frame clones, some missing. The table lists about 150,000 clones, around 80% of them singletons, with approximately 6.8% in the top ten. The sample consisted of PBMCs. These receptors came from a woman in her forties in good health and CMV-seropositive.

Comments on this clone: A junction boundary mismatches the germline segment, possibly from a read error. V and J are TRBV5-4 and TRBJ2-6; possibly TRBD1 for D (5 bases). This CDR3 is built from 15 residues. CDR1 is SGHNT and CDR2 is YYREEE in the germline V gene (reference sequence). The CDR3, as DNA: TGTGCCAGCAGCTTGGCAGGGTCTGGGGCCAACGGCCTGACTTTC. Translating gives CASSLAGSGANGLTF.

J is TRBJ2-3 and V is TRBV5-1, with TRBD2 matching over 14 bases. Germline lookup yields CDR1 SGHRS and CDR2 YFSETQ. The CDR3 runs to 19 residues. The junction had 8 bases not matched to a gene; V was cut back by 0 bases and J by 2 bases. This chain's CDR3 is CASSLGTGTSGGFTDTQYF. The DNA for the CDR3 is TGCGCCAGCAGCTTGGGTACCGGGACTAGCGGGGGATTCACAGATACGCAGTATTTT.

The chain recombines TRBV19 with TRBJ2-6; perhaps TRBD1 as D (5 bases). The CDR3 sequence is 14 residues long. The V end was cut by 3 bases, the J end by 3 bases, with 6 bases between. The germline CDR1 and CDR2 sequences are LNHDA and SQIVND (reference sequence). The chain's CDR3 is CASSMTVGANVLTF. Here the CDR3 DNA reads TGTGCCAGTAGTATGACAGTTGGGGCCAACGTCCTGACTTTC.

By sample fraction, this clone is medium-sized (0.01 to 0.1%). The rearrangement uses TRBV19 and TRBJ1-5, with D possibly matching TRBD1 (5 bases). V was clipped by 0 bases and J by 12 bases, with 15 bases between them. CDR1 and CDR2 from the germline V gene are LNHDA and SQIVND (reference sequence). CDR3 length: 14 residues. CDR3 protein: CASSIDRSTAHQHF. In DNA, the CDR3 is TGTGCCAGTAGTATAGATCGCTCGACAGCCCACCAGCATTTT.

The gene calls are TRBV11-2 and TRBJ2-5, with 8 bases matching TRBD2. Germline trimming cut 4 bases from V and 3 bases from J; bases unmatched to any gene: 7. The CDR3 extends over 15 amino acids. Germline V gene data show CDR1 as SGHAT and CDR2 as FQNNGV. CDR3 sequence reads: CASSSDGTREETQYF. CDR3 bases: TGTGCCAGCAGCTCAGATGGGACTAGAGAAGAGACCCAGTACTTC.

J is TRBJ2-2 and V is TRBV11-3, with D possibly TRBD2 on 6 matching bases. CDR3 length: 13 amino acids. Germline CDR1 SGHNT, CDR2 YENEEA. Trimming shortened V by 3 bases and J by 5 bases, and 7 bases separated the two germline ends. CDR3 bases: TGTGCCAGCAGCTTGGCGGGGACCGGGGAGCTGTTTTTT. Protein product: CASSLAGTGELFF.

On this clone itself: At one of its ends the junction is not consistent with the germline gene, which may arise from a read error. Other nucleotide sequences in the sample specify the same CDR3. The chain recombines TRBV19 with TRBJ2-7, with D hard to call. Per the germline V gene, CDR1 is LNHDA and CDR2 is SQIVND (reference sequence). The length of the CDR3 is 13 residues. CDR3 loop: CASSIEDTYEQYF. CDR3 sequence (DNA): TGTGCCAGTAGTATAGAAGACACCTACGAGCAGTATTTC.

The table lists this clone with a few counts. V gene TRBV28 combines with J gene TRBJ1-1; D unclear. Per germline, CDR1 MDHEN and CDR2 SYDVKM. CDR3 size: 14 residues. Trimming shortened V by 6 bases and J by 2 bases, and 13 bases separated the two germline ends. CDR3 sequence reads: CASSLGLLNTEAFF. CDR3 in DNA: TGTGCCAGCAGCCTCGGACTGCTCAACACTGAAGCTTTCTTT. Supplemented by reference TRBV28 and TRBJ1-1, the full variable domain reads DVKVTQSSRYLVKRTGEKVFLECVQDMDHENMFWYRQDPGLGLRLIYFSYDVKMKEKGDIPEGYSVSREKKERFSLILESASTNQTSMYLCASSLGLLNTEAFFGQGTRLTVV.

The DNA for the CDR3 is TGTGCCAGCAGCCAACCGGGACAGGGTATAGGCGAGCAGTACTTC. The encoded protein is CASSQPGQGIGEQYF. This chain uses TRBV14 with TRBJ2-7; TRBD1 agrees at 9 bases. With V trimmed by 2 bases and J by 6 bases, 8 bases remained unmatched. Germline CDR1 is SGHDN and CDR2 is FVKESK. The CDR3 consists of 15 residues.

The chain is built from TRBV30 and TRBJ1-4, with a weak D call TRBD1 (6 bases). Trimming shortened V by 8 bases and J by 4 bases, and 14 bases separated the two germline ends. The CDR3 covers 13 residues. Germline CDR1 and CDR2: GTSNPN and SVGIG (reference sequence). CDR3 in amino acids: CARKGGVNEKLFF. The DNA for the CDR3 is TGTGCCCGGAAAGGGGGGGTTAATGAAAAACTGTTTTTT.

The V call is TRBV19, the J call TRBJ2-7, with TRBD2 matching 7 bases. J gave up 3 bases and V 1 base, and 9 bases lay outside the gene matches. Per the germline V gene, CDR1 is LNHDA and CDR2 is SQIVND (reference sequence). This CDR3 has 16 amino acids. CDR3 sequence: CASSIGSGAPVYEQYF. CDR3 DNA: TGTGCCAGTAGTATAGGCAGCGGGGCTCCCGTCTACGAGCAGTACTTC. The full variable domain, its missing parts supplied by reference TRBV19 and TRBJ2-7, is DGGITQSPKYLFRKEGQNVTLSCEQNLNHDAMYWYRQDPGQGLRLIYYSQIVNDFQKGDIAEGYSVSREKKESFPLTVTSAQKNPTAFYLCASSIGSGAPVYEQYFGPGTRLTVT.

The gene calls are TRBV6-1 and TRBJ2-4, with D perhaps TRBD2 (6 bases). Trimming pared 3 bases from V and 7 bases from J, leaving 13 bases between. The CDR3 spans 14 residues. Germline lookup yields CDR1 MNHNS and CDR2 SASEGT. The CDR3 spells CASSDAGGRNIQYF. DNA for the CDR3: TGTGCCAGCAGTGATGCTGGGGGGAGGAACATTCAGTACTTC.

The CDR3 nucleotides read TGTGCCAGCAGCTTTGGACAGCTCTATGGCTACACCTTC. Translation gives CASSFGQLYGYTF. V gene TRBV7-9 combines with J gene TRBJ1-2, with a possible D match to TRBD1 (6 bases). Trimming left V 3 bases short and J 4 bases short, with 9 bases between. This CDR3 is 13 amino acids long. The V gene's germline CDR1 is SEHNR and CDR2 FQNEAQ (reference sequence).

The chain employs TRBV5-6 and TRBJ1-5; 11 bases align to TRBD1. CDR3 length equals 14 residues. The V gene's germline CDR1 is SGHDT and CDR2 YYEEEE. J gave up 6 bases and V 3 bases, and 2 bases lay outside the gene matches. The CDR3, as DNA: TGTGCCAGCAGCTCGGGACAGGGGGTTCAGCCCCAGCATTTT. This sequence encodes CASSSGQGVQPQHF.

This clone came up a few times. The rearrangement joins TRBV5-8 to TRBJ1-2; D is ambiguous. The CDR3 length is 13 residues. In germline, CDR1 is SGHTS, CDR2 YDEGEE. V lost 0 bases and J lost 8, with 11 bases in between. The CDR3 spells CASSLVSVGGYTF. DNA for the CDR3: TGTGCCAGCAGCTTGGTGTCAGTTGGCGGCTACACCTTC.

The rearrangement joins TRBV14 to TRBJ1-1; TRBD1 matches at 9 bases. Trimming took 4 bases from V and 11 from J; bases not matched to a gene: 8. CDR3 length equals 13 residues. CDR1 and CDR2 from the germline V gene are SGHDN and FVKESK. The CDR3 loop reads CASSLGTGWSAFF. The CDR3 region has the DNA TGTGCCAGCAGCCTCGGGACAGGGTGGTCGGCTTTCTTT.

The chain combines TRBV27 with TRBJ1-1; 8 nucleotides align to TRBD1. CDR3 size: 12 residues. The V segment lost 7 bases and the J segment 5 bases; nucleotides outside the gene matches: 3. CDR1 is MNHEY, CDR2 SMNVEV, per germline (reference sequence). In DNA form, the CDR3 reads TGTGCCAGCAAAACAGGGGGGACTGAAGCTTTCTTT. Amino acid sequence: CASKTGGTEAFF.

The gene calls are TRBV29-1 and TRBJ2-5, with D perhaps TRBD1 (6 bases). The DNA end favors TRBJ2-7, so the J call may be wrong. The CDR3 length is 13 residues. Germline-derived CDR1 and CDR2 are SQVTM and ANQGSEA. The DNA for the CDR3 is TGCAGTGGGGGTTCAGGGGTCCCCTACGAGCAGTACTTC. This sequence encodes CSGGSGVPYEQYF.

The chain employs TRBV7-8 and TRBJ2-1; D may be TRBD2 (5 bases). The CDR3 consists of 16 residues. CDR1 is SGHVS and CDR2 is FQNEAQ in the germline V gene. Trimming removed 6 bases at V and 2 bases at J, with 17 bases between. CDR3 region: CASSYRTAGPYNEQFF. The CDR3 nucleotides are TGTGCCAGCAGTTATCGAACTGCGGGCCCCTACAATGAGCAGTTCTTC.

V gene TRBV2 combines with J gene TRBJ1-2; TRBD1 aligns across 7 bases. CDR1 and CDR2 (germline): SNHLY, FYNNEI. The V and J ends lost 7 bases and 8 bases, in that order; junction bases with no gene match: 7. The CDR3 covers 12 residues. The CDR3 region has the DNA TGTGCCAGCACCGACAGGGTCGGAGGCTACACCTTC. Its protein product is CASTDRVGGYTF.

In its sample, this clone was seen once. The chain links TRBV30 to TRBJ1-6; 7 bases match TRBD1. With 3 bases clipped from V and 6 bases from J, the junction kept 5 bases outside the gene matches. Germline V gene sequence: CDR1 GTSNPN, CDR2 SVGIG (reference sequence). CDR3 size: 14 residues. CDR3: CAWRLRDSNSPLHF. The CDR3 DNA sequence: TGTGCCTGGAGACTAAGGGACAGTAATTCACCCCTCCACTTT.

V gene TRBV5-4 combines with J gene TRBJ1-2, with TRBD1 as a possible D gene (5 bases). The V end was cut by 4 bases, the J end by 4 bases, with 20 bases between. CDR1 is SGHNT and CDR2 is YYREEE in the germline V gene (reference sequence). The CDR3 length is 16 residues. CDR3 nucleotide sequence: TGTGCCAGCAGCCCGGGAGGGGCAGACCGGGGCTATGGCTACACCTTC. It encodes CASSPGGADRGYGYTF.

This chain connects TRBV9 to TRBJ2-7; 7 bases are shared with TRBD1. This CDR3 contains 13 residues. V lost 3 bases and J lost 6; bases outside the gene matches: 6. CDR1 and CDR2 (germline): SGDLS, YYNGEE. CDR3 residues: CASSGTGLSEQYF. The DNA of the CDR3 is TGTGCCAGCAGCGGGACAGGCCTTTCCGAGCAGTACTTC.